A selection of T cell receptor beta chains follows, all from one sample in a study of CD8+CD57+ T cells in acquired aplastic anemia. A single record per CDR3 protein comes from TCRdb applying MiXCR to the reads. The sample contains roughly 290,000 distinct CDR3 sequences, about 50% of which appear only once. Material for sequencing was sorted CD4+, CD8+, or CD8+CD57+ T cells (not recorded which) from PBMCs. The receptors originated from a human donor with aplastic anemia. The CDR3 runs from the conserved cysteine through the conserved F or W. Each record gives: clone size, V gene, J gene, D gene, CDR3 DNA, CDR3 protein. The D gene is left open where the match is weak. Not all rows give a size; the values are once, few, many and, for expanded clones, a class.

>NA|TRBV19|TRBJ2-3|NA
TGTGCCAGTAGTATCGGGGCAGGGGCTCGAAATACGCAGTATTTT
CASSIGAGARNTQYF
>NA|TRBV29-1|TRBJ1-1|NA
TGCAGCGTTTTATCAGTGAACACTGAAGCTTTCTTT
CSVLSVNTEAFF
>once|TRBV10-3|TRBJ1-5|NA
TGTGCCATCAGCGGGGGGGGGTTGGGGCAGCCCCAGCATTTT
CAISGGGLGQPQHF
>NA|TRBV25-1|TRBJ2-7|NA
TGTGCCAGCAGTGACTCTTCCTACGAGCAGTACTTC
CASSDSSYEQYF
>NA|TRBV7-2|TRBJ2-7|NA
TGTGACAGCAGCGACAGCTACGAGCAGTACTTC
CDSSDSYEQYF
>many|TRBV4-2|TRBJ1-4|NA
TGTGCCAGCACCCTAGGGATCAGAGGCGAAAAACTGTTTTTT
CASTLGIRGEKLFF
>NA|TRBV20-1|TRBJ2-1|NA
TGCAGTGCTAGCGGGACATCCTACAATGAGCAGTTCTTC
CSASGTSYNEQFF
>many|TRBV3-1|TRBJ2-2|NA
TGTGCCAGCAGCCTTGGACTTCAAATAGCCGGGGAGCTGTTTTTT
CASSLGLQIAGELFF
>NA|TRBV7-2|TRBJ1-1|NA
TGTGCCAGCAGCTTAGCGTCCCCCGGGTCGGGCACTGAAGCTTTCTTT
CASSLASPGSGTEAFF
>few|TRBV5-8|TRBJ2-7|NA
TGTGCCAGCAGCCTACTACCCTACGAGCAGTACTTC
CASSLLPYEQYF
>few|TRBV7-9|TRBJ2-1|TRBD1
TGTGCCAGCCTGGGACAGGTCAATGGTGAGCAGTTCTTC
CASLGQVNGEQFF
>NA|TRBV20-1|TRBJ1-3|NA
TGCAGTGCTAGAGACCCGACGGTAACTGGAAACACCATATATTTT
CSARDPTVTGNTIYF
>few|TRBV7-9|TRBJ2-3|TRBD2
TGTGCCAGCAGCTCCGGGAGGCTAGATACGCAGTATTTT
CASSSGRLDTQYF
>NA|TRBV15|TRBJ2-4|NA
TGTGCCACCAGCAGAGTTGTGGGGGGAAACATTCAGTACTTC
CATSRVVGGNIQYF
>NA|TRBV20-1|TRBJ1-3|NA
TGCAGTGCTAGAACTAGCTGGGGGGCTGGAAACACCATATATTTT
CSARTSWGAGNTIYF
>NA|TRBV15|TRBJ2-3|NA
TGTGCCACCAGCAGAGATAGAGGGGGGGCAGATACGCAGTATTTT
CATSRDRGGADTQYF
>NA|TRBV7-9|TRBJ1-5|NA
TGTGCCAGCAGCCCAAACGGGACTCGGAATCAGCCCCAGCATTTT
CASSPNGTRNQPQHF
>NA|TRBV5-1|TRBJ1-2|NA
TGCGCCAGCTCTGGCGGTACCTATGGCTACACCTTC
CASSGGTYGYTF
>NA|TRBV6-6|TRBJ1-5|TRBD1
TGTGCCAGCAGTACCGGACAGGGGGCTCAGCCCCAGCATTTT
CASSTGQGAQPQHF
>once|TRBV5-1|TRBJ2-7|TRBD1
TGCGCCAGCAGCTCGACAGGGGGGAGATACGAGCGGTACTTC
CASSSTGGRYERYF